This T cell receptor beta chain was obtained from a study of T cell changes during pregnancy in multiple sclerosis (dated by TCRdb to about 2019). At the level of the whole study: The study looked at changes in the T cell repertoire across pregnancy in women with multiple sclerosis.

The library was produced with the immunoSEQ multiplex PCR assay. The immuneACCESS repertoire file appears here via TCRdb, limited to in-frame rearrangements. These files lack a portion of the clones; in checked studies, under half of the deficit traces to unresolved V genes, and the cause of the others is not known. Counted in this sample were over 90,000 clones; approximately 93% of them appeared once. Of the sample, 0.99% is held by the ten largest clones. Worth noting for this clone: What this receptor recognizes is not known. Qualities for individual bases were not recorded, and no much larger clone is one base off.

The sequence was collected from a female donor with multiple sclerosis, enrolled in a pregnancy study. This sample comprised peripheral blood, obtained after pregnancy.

The nucleotide sequence is TGTGCCAGCAGTTTATGGAGGGGGACAGATAATGAAAAACTGTTTTTT. It encodes CASSLWRGTDNEKLFF. Recombination joined TRBV28 with TRBJ1-4, and TRBD1 aligns with 7 junction nucleotides. Unmatched junction bases come to 5, with V trimmed by 0 bases and J by 4 bases. From the cysteine up to the phenylalanine, the CDR3 has a length of 16 residues. Just the 48-base CDR3 DNA is kept, in frame starting at base 1. Via the germline V gene, CDR1 is MDHEN and CDR2 SYDVKM.